Below, one T cell receptor beta chain is given with its context. This clone turned up a few times. The target of this receptor is not known. No much larger clone is present one base from it, and per-base qualities are unavailable. The data were obtained in a study of T cell responses to AZD1222 COVID-19 vaccine (dated by TCRdb to 2020 to 2023). As for the study more broadly: Because spike-specific TCR depth and breadth did not differ between the two schedules, AZD1222 recipients who got a second dose at roughly 4 weeks were pooled with those who got a second dose at roughly 12 weeks. A total of more than 230 trial participants underwent TCR sequencing, of whom some 210 received two doses of AZD1222 and some 25 received two doses of the MenACWY control vaccine. Trial participants were enrolled by age into 18-55, 56-69 and 70-plus year subgroups, with approximately 160, 26 and 62 TCR-sequenced participants respectively. Summary of the overall study and its limitations: Only five or six AZD1222 recipients were SARS-CoV-2 seropositive at baseline, limiting conclusions about previously exposed vaccinees. Because no day 14 peak-response samples were available, the repertoires could be characterized only after the peak T cell response. Vaccine-associated CD4 TCRs spanned the whole spike protein, with dominant responses in regions 160-218 and 743-854. The 56-69-year group was small, and its depth increase did not reach significance, likely because of low power. Most participants were white British and females outnumbered males, and the authors suggested that clonal diversity may have been underestimated. Nearly half of unique spike-specific TCRs reportedly recognized epitopes outside regions mutated in the B.1.351 and B.1.1.7 variants. After two AZD1222 doses, spike-specific TCR breadth and depth were significantly higher than at day 0 and than in MenACWY recipients.

The CDR3 spans 15 residues, from the cysteine through the phenylalanine. The only DNA kept is the CDR3, 45 bases in frame from the first base. Looking up the germline V gene yields CDR1 KGHSH and CDR2 LQKENI. V and J are truncated by 3 bases and 6 bases respectively, leaving an intervening sequence of 15 bases. The CDR3 regions of human TCRbeta chains were analyzed by immunosequencing. From the authors' description of their analysis: Repertoire TCRs were matched against a reference library of SARS-CoV-2-specific TCRs generated with the MIRA antigen-specificity platform. Breadth was defined as the fraction of unique TCRs that were SARS-CoV-2-associated. Depth was defined as the fraction of total T cells that were SARS-CoV-2-associated. Each spike-specific TCR was assigned to its reactive spike region and to a CD4 or CD8 class using the MIRA data. Log10-transformed breadth and depth values were compared by one-way ANOVA with Sidak's multiple comparisons tests. TCRdb re-hosts the immuneACCESS table, in-frame sequences only. Its copies lack some clones; in the studies checked, an unresolved V gene accounts for under half of them, and the cause for the rest is not known. That table furnishes V, J and clone size, whereas the DNA furnished D and trimming. Here the sample has roughly 150,000 clones; 70% to 90% occur a single time. The ten largest clones represent under 2.5% of the sample.

The label giving this sample's time point can be read as: baseline before first vaccination. Vaccinee samples were obtained from the UK trials COV001 and COV002, which included a single-blind randomized controlled phase 2/3 trial of AZD1222 (ChAdOx1 nCoV-19) in healthy adults. For TCRbeta chain sequencing, PBMC samples were collected from trial participants at day 0 and at day 28 after the second dose. The origin of this receptor is an adult in good health. Recombination linked TRBV18 to TRBJ2-1; the D gene remains uncertain. The sequencing here drew on peripheral blood, taken on day 0 of AZD1222 vaccination. The CDR3 region has the sequence CASSPSPSAGNEQFF. The bases read TGTGCCAGCTCACCCTCCCCGTCTGCCGGCAATGAGCAGTTCTTC.